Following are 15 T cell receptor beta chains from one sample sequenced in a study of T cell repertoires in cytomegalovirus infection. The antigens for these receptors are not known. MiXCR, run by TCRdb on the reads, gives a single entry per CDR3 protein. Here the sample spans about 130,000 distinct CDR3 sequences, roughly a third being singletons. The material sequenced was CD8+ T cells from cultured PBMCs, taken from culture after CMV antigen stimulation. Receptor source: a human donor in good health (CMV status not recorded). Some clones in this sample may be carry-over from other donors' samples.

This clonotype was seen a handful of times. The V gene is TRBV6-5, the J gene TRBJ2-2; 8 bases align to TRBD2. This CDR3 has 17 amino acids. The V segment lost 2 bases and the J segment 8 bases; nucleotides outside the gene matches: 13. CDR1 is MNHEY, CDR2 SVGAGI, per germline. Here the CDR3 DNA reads TGTGCCAGCAGTTACCTCCCGGGGGGGCAATCATCTGGGGAGCTGTTTTTT. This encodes CASSYLPGGQSSGELFF.

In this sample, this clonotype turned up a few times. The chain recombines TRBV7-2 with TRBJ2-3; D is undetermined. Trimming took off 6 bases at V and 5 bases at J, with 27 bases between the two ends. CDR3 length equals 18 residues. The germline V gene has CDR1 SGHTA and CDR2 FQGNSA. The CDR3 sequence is CASSKHRLGRTTGDTQYF. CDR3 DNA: TGTGCCAGCAGTAAACACCGGTTAGGACGAACCACGGGAGATACGCAGTATTTT.

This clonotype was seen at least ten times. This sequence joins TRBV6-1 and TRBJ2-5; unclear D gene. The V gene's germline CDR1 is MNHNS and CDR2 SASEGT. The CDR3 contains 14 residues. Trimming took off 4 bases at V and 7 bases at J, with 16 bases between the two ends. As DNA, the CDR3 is TGTGCCAGCAGTGGATCCATTGAACCCGCGACCCAGTACTTC. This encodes CASSGSIEPATQYF.

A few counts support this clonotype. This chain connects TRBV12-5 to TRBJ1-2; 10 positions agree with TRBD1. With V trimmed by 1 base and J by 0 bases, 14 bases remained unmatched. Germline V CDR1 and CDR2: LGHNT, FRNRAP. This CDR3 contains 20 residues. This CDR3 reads CASGLAIHSDRGSANYGYTF. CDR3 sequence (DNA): TGTGCTAGTGGTTTGGCCATCCACTCGGACAGGGGGAGCGCTAACTATGGCTACACCTTC.

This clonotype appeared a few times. The CDR3 spells CASSLGRAGNTEAFF. CDR3 coding DNA: TGTGCCAGCAGCTTGGGGAGGGCCGGGAACACTGAAGCTTTCTTT. This rearrangement joins TRBV7-6 to TRBJ1-1; unclear D gene. CDR1 is SGHVS, CDR2 FNYEAQ, per germline. This CDR3 is 15 amino acids long. Deletions cut 3 bases from V and 1 base from J, with 12 bases between.

In DNA form, the CDR3 reads TGTGCCAGCAGCCCTCCAGGGACTGATGGCTACACCTTC. It encodes CASSPPGTDGYTF. This chain connects TRBV6-5 to TRBJ1-2; perhaps TRBD1 as D (5 bases). Germline V CDR1 and CDR2: MNHEY, SVGAGI. This CDR3 has 13 amino acids. Trimming removed 6 bases at V and 6 bases at J, with 14 bases between.

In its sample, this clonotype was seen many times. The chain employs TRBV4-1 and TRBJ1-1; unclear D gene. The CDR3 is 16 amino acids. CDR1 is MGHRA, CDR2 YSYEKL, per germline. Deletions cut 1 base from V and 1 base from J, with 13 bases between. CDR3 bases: TGCGCCAGCAGCCAAGTAGTTTGGCGCGGGAACACTGAAGCTTTCTTT. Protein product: CASSQVVWRGNTEAFF.

The CDR3 sequence: CASSYLRNEQFF. In nucleotides, the CDR3 is TGTGCCAGCAGTTACCTCAGAAATGAGCAGTTCTTC. The chain has TRBV6-1 and TRBJ2-1; D unresolved. The CDR3 length is 12 residues. V was shortened by 5 bases and J by 7 bases, with 9 bases between the two germline ends. The V gene's germline CDR1 is MNHNS and CDR2 SASEGT.

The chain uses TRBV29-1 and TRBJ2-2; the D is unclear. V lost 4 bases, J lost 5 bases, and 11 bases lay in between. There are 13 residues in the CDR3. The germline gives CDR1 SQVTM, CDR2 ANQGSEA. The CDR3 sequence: CSVGWLTTGELFF. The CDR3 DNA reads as TGCAGCGTTGGATGGCTGACGACCGGGGAGCTGTTTTTT.

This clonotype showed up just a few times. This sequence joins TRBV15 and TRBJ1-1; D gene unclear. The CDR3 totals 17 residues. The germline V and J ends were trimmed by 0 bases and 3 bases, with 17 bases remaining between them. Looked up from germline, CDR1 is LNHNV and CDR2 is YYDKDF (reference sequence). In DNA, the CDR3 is TGTGCCACCAGCAGAGATCTAGTGATCCCGGGATACACTGAAGCTTTCTTT. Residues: CATSRDLVIPGYTEAFF. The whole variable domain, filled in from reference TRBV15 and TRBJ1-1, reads DAMVIQNPRYQVTQFGKPVTLSCSQTLNHNVMYWYQQKSSQAPKLLFHYYDKDFNNEADTPDNFQSRRPNTSFCFLDIRSPGLGDTAMYLCATSRDLVIPGYTEAFFGQGTRLTVV.

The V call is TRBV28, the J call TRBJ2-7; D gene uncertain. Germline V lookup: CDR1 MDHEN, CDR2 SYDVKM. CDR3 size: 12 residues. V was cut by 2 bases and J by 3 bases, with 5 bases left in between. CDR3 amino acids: CASSLDNYEQYF. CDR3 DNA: TGTGCCAGCAGTTTAGACAACTACGAGCAGTACTTC.

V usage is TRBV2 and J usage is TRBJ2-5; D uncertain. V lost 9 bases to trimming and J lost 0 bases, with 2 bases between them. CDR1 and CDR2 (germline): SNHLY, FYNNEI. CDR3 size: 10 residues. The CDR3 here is CARNQETQYF. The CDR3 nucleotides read TGTGCCAGGAACCAAGAGACCCAGTACTTC.

The CDR3 nucleotides read TGTGCCAGCCGGGGCAGGGAGGGTCGTCAGCCCCAGCATTTT. Translation gives CASRGREGRQPQHF. This rearrangement joins TRBV2 to TRBJ1-5; D might be TRBD1 (5 bases). V was pared by 8 bases and J by 6 bases, with 17 bases between. The CDR3 extends over 14 amino acids. The germline V gene encodes CDR1 SNHLY and CDR2 FYNNEI.

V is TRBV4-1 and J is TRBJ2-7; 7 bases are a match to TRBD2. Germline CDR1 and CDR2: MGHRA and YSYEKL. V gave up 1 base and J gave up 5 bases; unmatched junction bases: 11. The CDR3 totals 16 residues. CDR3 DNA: TGCGCCAGCAGCCAAGGAATTGGGAGGGGAAATGACGAGCAGTACTTC. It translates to CASSQGIGRGNDEQYF.

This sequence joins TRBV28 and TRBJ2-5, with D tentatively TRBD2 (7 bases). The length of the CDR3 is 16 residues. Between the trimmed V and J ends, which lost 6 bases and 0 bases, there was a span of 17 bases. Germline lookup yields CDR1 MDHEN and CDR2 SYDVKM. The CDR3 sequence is CASSLIGGGNQETQYF. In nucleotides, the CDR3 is TGTGCCAGCAGCTTGATAGGGGGGGGGAACCAAGAGACCCAGTACTTC. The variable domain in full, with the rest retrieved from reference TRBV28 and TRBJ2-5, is DVKVTQSSRYLVKRTGEKVFLECVQDMDHENMFWYRQDPGLGLRLIYFSYDVKMKEKGDIPEGYSVSREKKERFSLILESASTNQTSMYLCASSLIGGGNQETQYFGPGTRLLVL.